These 21 T cell receptor beta chains were all obtained from the same sample, sequenced in a study of identical twins. MiXCR, applied by TCRdb to the 5' RACE reads, yields one record per CDR3 protein. The table lists around 550,000 distinct CDR3 sequences, 13% to 15% of them singletons. Another study also made use of these data, one on yellow fever vaccine responses in identical twins.

Sample: CD4+ T cells sorted from blood. The receptor set was obtained from a woman aged 18-29 years in good health.

The chain couples TRBV5-5 to TRBJ2-3, with D unclear. Trimming removed 3 bases from V and 4 bases from J, with 15 bases in between. The germline V gene has CDR1 SGHKS and CDR2 YYEKEE (reference sequence). The CDR3 loop spans 15 amino acids. The CDR3 is CASSSGVVMADTQYF. CDR3 in DNA: TGTGCCAGCAGCTCCGGTGTGGTTATGGCAGATACGCAGTATTTT.

The chain is built from TRBV27 and TRBJ2-7; D might be TRBD1 (6 bases). The CDR3 is 14 residues long. From germline, CDR1 is MNHEY and CDR2 SMNVEV (reference sequence). Between the trimmed V and J ends, which lost 3 bases and 5 bases, there was a span of 14 bases. The CDR3 sequence: CASSFLRDTNEQYF. Written as DNA, the CDR3 is TGTGCCAGCAGTTTCCTCCGGGACACCAACGAGCAGTACTTC.

This rearrangement joins TRBV5-1 to TRBJ2-7; 8 nucleotides align to TRBD1. The CDR3 contains 14 residues. With 4 bases clipped from V and 3 bases from J, the junction kept 6 bases outside the gene matches. In germline, CDR1 is SGHRS, CDR2 YFSETQ. CDR3 loop: CASSPTGQVYEQYF. In DNA, the CDR3 is TGCGCCAGCAGCCCGACGGGACAGGTCTACGAGCAGTACTTC.

J is TRBJ1-1 and V is TRBV6-4; no reliable D call. This CDR3 comprises 13 residues. With 5 bases removed from V and 1 base from J, the gap between germline ends came to 8 bases. Germline CDR1 MRHNA, CDR2 SNTAGT. The DNA of the CDR3 is TGTGCCAGCAGTATAGAACAGAACACTGAAGCTTTCTTT. Its translation: CASSIEQNTEAFF.

V usage is TRBV18 and J usage is TRBJ2-5; possible D gene TRBD2, 7 bases. The V end was cut by 3 bases, the J end by 5 bases, with 16 bases between. CDR1 is KGHSH and CDR2 is LQKENI in the germline V gene. The CDR3 is 15 residues long. CDR3 sequence: CASSPVAGAQETQYF. The CDR3 bases are TGTGCCAGCTCACCCGTTGCGGGGGCCCAGGAGACCCAGTACTTC.

CDR3 protein: CASSKFPRLAGTNTGELFF. The DNA for the CDR3 is TGTGCCAGCAGCAAGTTTCCGAGACTAGCGGGGACGAACACCGGGGAGCTGTTTTTT. The chain combines TRBV21-1 with TRBJ2-2; TRBD2 reflects the table's D call only, with no check against the DNA. TRBV21-1 is flagged as a pseudogene. CDR3 length: 19 residues.

This clonotype turned up a few times. The chain joins TRBV24-1 to TRBJ2-2; D is unresolved. CDR1 is KGHDR, CDR2 SFDVKD, per germline. The V end was cut by 9 bases, the J end by 4 bases, with 11 bases between. This CDR3 region has 13 residues. The CDR3 spells CATGYRATGELFF. As DNA, the CDR3 is TGTGCCACCGGCTACCGGGCCACCGGGGAGCTGTTTTTT.

There are a few counts of this clonotype. The chain links TRBV9 to TRBJ2-1; D ambiguous. The CDR3 consists of 14 residues. The germline V gene encodes CDR1 SGDLS and CDR2 YYNGEE. The V gene lost 0 bases and the J gene lost 5 bases, with 9 bases spanning the gap. The DNA of the CDR3 is TGTGCCAGCAGCGTAGCTCCACAGAACAATGAGCAGTTCTTC. Amino acid sequence: CASSVAPQNNEQFF.

The chain joins TRBV10-3 to TRBJ2-3; 10 bases align to TRBD1. Germline assignment: CDR1 ENHRY and CDR2 SYGVKD. This CDR3 has 17 residues. V trimming: 4 bases; J trimming: 2 bases; junction bases outside the gene matches: 9. CDR3 residues: CAISGGQGGGFTDTQYF. The CDR3 bases are TGTGCCATCAGTGGAGGACAGGGGGGAGGGTTCACAGATACGCAGTATTTT.

Only a few counts were recorded for this clonotype. This CDR3 reads CASSLDPNNEQFF. The CDR3 nucleotides read TGTGCCAGCAGTCTCGACCCTAACAATGAGCAGTTCTTC. The J gene is TRBJ2-1, the V gene TRBV27; D ambiguous. Germline V gives CDR1 MNHEY, CDR2 SMNVEV (reference sequence). Trimming stripped 5 bases from V and 5 bases from J, with 10 bases between. The CDR3 contains 13 residues.

This clonotype was observed a handful of times. This chain uses TRBV5-5 with TRBJ2-1, with TRBD2 matching over 13 bases. With 0 bases clipped from V and 8 bases from J, the junction kept 8 bases outside the gene matches. The V gene's germline CDR1 is SGHKS and CDR2 YYEKEE (reference sequence). This CDR3 is built from 17 residues. The CDR3, as DNA: TGTGCCAGCAGCTTGGAGTATGGGACTAGCGGGACCTATGAGCAGTTCTTC. The encoded protein is CASSLEYGTSGTYEQFF. The entire variable domain, with the rest obtained from reference TRBV5-5 and TRBJ2-1, is as follows: DAGVTQSPTHLIKTRGQQVTLRCSPISGHKSVSWYQQVLGQGPQFIFQYYEKEERGRGNFPDRFSARQFPNYSSELNVNALLLGDSALYLCASSLEYGTSGTYEQFFGPGTRLTVL.

J is TRBJ2-3 and V is TRBV12-3 or TRBV12-4; D is ambiguous. V dropped 8 bases and J dropped 5 bases, with 8 bases sitting between them. CDR3 length: 11 amino acids. The CDR3 DNA sequence: TGTGCCAGCGGGTTAAGAGATACGCAGTATTTT. Its translation: CASGLRDTQYF.

The gene calls are TRBV20-1 and TRBJ2-1; D is ambiguous. Germline V CDR1 and CDR2: DFQATT, SNEGSKA (reference sequence). Trimming removed 3 bases from V and 9 bases from J, with 9 bases in between. CDR3 size: 11 residues. The CDR3 nucleotides read TGCAGTGCTAGTCGTTCGACTGAGCAGTTCTTC. Residues: CSASRSTEQFF.

The chain recombines TRBV7-7 with TRBJ2-3; 7 nucleotides align to TRBD2. With V trimmed by 8 bases and J by 3 bases, 8 bases remained unmatched. Germline CDR1 and CDR2: SSHAT and FNYEAQ (reference sequence). The CDR3 sequence is 14 residues long. CDR3 in amino acids: CASGRLAVTDTQYF. CDR3 coding DNA: TGTGCCAGCGGTCGGCTAGCGGTAACAGATACGCAGTATTTT.

CDR3 region: CASSLGQGIFYEQYF. CDR3 in DNA: TGTGCCAGCAGTTTGGGACAGGGGATTTTCTACGAGCAGTACTTC. The rearrangement joins TRBV27 to TRBJ2-7; TRBD1 matches 10 bases. V was pared by 3 bases and J by 3 bases, with 5 bases of the junction left unmatched. Per germline, CDR1 MNHEY and CDR2 SMNVEV (reference sequence). This CDR3 spans 15 amino acids.

This clonotype has only a few counts. This chain connects TRBV10-3 to TRBJ2-2, with TRBD2 as a possible D gene (6 bases). The CDR3 consists of 14 residues. The germline V gene encodes CDR1 ENHRY and CDR2 SYGVKD. V gave up 6 bases and J gave up 4 bases, with 12 bases separating them. The CDR3 sequence: CAISRDSSTGELFF. The DNA of the CDR3 is TGTGCCATCAGCCGGGACTCCTCCACCGGGGAGCTGTTTTTT.

V usage is TRBV4-1 and J usage is TRBJ1-5, with 8 bases matching TRBD1. The CDR3 sequence is 15 residues long. The trim removed 4 bases at V and 2 bases at J, leaving 4 bases unmatched. CDR1 is MGHRA and CDR2 is YSYEKL in the germline V gene. DNA of the CDR3: TGCGCCAGCAGCCGAGCAGGGGGCGGCAATCAGCCCCAGCATTTT. The encoded protein is CASSRAGGGNQPQHF.

The chain carries TRBV9 and TRBJ2-1, with 11 bases lining up with TRBD2. Germline assignment: CDR1 SGDLS and CDR2 YYNGEE. The CDR3 loop spans 17 amino acids. Unmatched junction bases numbered 11, after V lost 4 bases and J lost 5 bases. The CDR3, as DNA: TGTGCCAGCAGCCCAGGACTAGCGGGTCGGGGGGACAATGAGCAGTTCTTC. Amino acid sequence: CASSPGLAGRGDNEQFF.

This chain links TRBV5-1 with TRBJ2-5, with 11 bases aligning to TRBD2. J gave up 3 bases and V 3 bases, and 7 bases lay outside the gene matches. The length of the CDR3 is 16 residues. The germline V gene has CDR1 SGHRS and CDR2 YFSETQ. CDR3 nucleotides: TGCGCCAGCAGCTGGAACCCGGGACTAGCGGAAGAGACCCAGTACTTC. The encoded protein is CASSWNPGLAEETQYF.

The chain links TRBV28 to TRBJ2-7; no reliable D call. Trimming took off 6 bases at V and 0 bases at J, with 9 bases between the two ends. The CDR3 length is 13 residues. CDR1 MDHEN and CDR2 SYDVKM come from the germline V gene. The CDR3, as DNA: TGTGCCAGCAGAAAGGCAGGCTCCTACGAGCAGTACGTC. As protein: CASRKAGSYEQYV.

The rearrangement uses TRBV10-3 and TRBJ2-1; D is possibly TRBD2 (7 bases). Trimming took 3 bases from V and 5 from J, leaving 17 bases between them. The germline V gene encodes CDR1 ENHRY and CDR2 SYGVKD. The CDR3 covers 16 residues. CDR3 region: CAISDSGGGLNNEQFF. CDR3 in DNA: TGTGCCATCAGTGACTCGGGCGGGGGCCTAAACAATGAGCAGTTCTTC.